The T cell receptor beta chain under discussion was sequenced for a study of CD8 T cells in Susac syndrome. This clonotype was found once. With 0 bases removed from V and 5 bases from J, the gap between germline ends came to 8 bases. The CDR3 extends over 14 amino acids. Germline V gives CDR1 SGDLS, CDR2 YYNGEE. The multiple sclerosis controls comprised treatment-naive patients whose relapsing-remitting disease was stable or active. Negative isolation yielded CD8+ and CD4+ T cells; FACS enriched TEMRA cells. The RNA, about 0.5 to 1 ug, was put through reverse transcription using random hexamers. TCR beta CDR3 was amplified by immunoSEQ multiplex PCR. This amplification extended across 54 Vbeta and 13 Jbeta segments. TCRdb called the immunoSEQ multiplex PCR reads again in MiXCR, with one record for every CDR3 protein. The profile shows under 550,000 distinct CDR3 sequences, approximately 85% of them singletons.

The chain joins TRBV9 to TRBJ2-2; the D is unclear. The receptor's source is a human donor with multiple sclerosis. Material: CD8+ T cells from PBMCs. CDR3 amino acids: CASSVEPFTGELFF. The CDR3 nucleotides are TGTGCCAGCAGCGTAGAACCTTTTACCGGGGAGCTGTTTTTT. Full variable domain (missing parts from reference TRBV9 and TRBJ2-2): DSGVTQTPKHLITATGQRVTLRCSPRSGDLSVYWYQQSLDQGLQFLIQYYNGEERAKGNILERFSAQQFPDLHSELNLSSLELGDSALYFCASSVEPFTGELFFGEGSRLTVL.